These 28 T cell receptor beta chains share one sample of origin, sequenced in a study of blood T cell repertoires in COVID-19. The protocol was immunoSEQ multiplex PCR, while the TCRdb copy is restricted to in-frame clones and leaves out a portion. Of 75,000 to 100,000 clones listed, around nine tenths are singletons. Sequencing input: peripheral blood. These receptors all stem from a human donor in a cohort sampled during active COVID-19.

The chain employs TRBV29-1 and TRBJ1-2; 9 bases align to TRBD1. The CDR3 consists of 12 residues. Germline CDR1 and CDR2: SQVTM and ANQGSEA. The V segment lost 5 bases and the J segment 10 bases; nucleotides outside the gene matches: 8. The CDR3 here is CSVSPGTGYYTF. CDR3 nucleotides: TGCAGCGTTAGTCCCGGGACAGGGTACTACACCTTC.

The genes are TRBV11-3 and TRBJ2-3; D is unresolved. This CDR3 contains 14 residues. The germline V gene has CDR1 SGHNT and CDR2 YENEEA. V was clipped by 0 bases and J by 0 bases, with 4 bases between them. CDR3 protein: CASSLDSSTDTQYF. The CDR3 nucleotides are TGTGCCAGCAGCTTAGATTCTAGCACAGATACGCAGTATTTT.

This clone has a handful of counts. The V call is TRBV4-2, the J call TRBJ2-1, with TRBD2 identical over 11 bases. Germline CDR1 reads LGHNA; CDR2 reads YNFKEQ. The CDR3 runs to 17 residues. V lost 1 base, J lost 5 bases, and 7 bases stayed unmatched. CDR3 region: CASSQGMGLAAHNEQFF. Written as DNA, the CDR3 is TGTGCCAGCAGCCAAGGTATGGGACTAGCGGCCCACAATGAGCAGTTCTTC.

The CDR3 here is CASSLGTENSPLHF. The CDR3 DNA sequence: TGTGCCAGCAGCCTCGGGACAGAGAATTCACCCCTCCACTTT. This sequence joins TRBV6-5 and TRBJ1-6; 7 nucleotides match TRBD1. V lost 6 bases, J lost 7 bases, and 6 bases stayed unmatched. This CDR3 is built from 14 residues. The germline V gene encodes CDR1 MNHEY and CDR2 SVGAGI.

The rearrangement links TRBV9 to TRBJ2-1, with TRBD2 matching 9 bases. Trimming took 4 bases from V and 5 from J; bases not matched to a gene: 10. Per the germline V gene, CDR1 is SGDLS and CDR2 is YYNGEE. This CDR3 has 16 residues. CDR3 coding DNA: TGTGCCAGCAGCCTTAGAAGGGCTAGCGGGAACAATGAGCAGTTCTTC. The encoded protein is CASSLRRASGNNEQFF.

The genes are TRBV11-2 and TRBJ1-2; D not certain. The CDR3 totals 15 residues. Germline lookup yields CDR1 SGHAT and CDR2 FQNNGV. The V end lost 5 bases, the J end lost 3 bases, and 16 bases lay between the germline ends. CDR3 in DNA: TGTGCCAGCAGCCCCCGGGCGGGAGCTTACTATGGCTACACCTTC. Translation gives CASSPRAGAYYGYTF.

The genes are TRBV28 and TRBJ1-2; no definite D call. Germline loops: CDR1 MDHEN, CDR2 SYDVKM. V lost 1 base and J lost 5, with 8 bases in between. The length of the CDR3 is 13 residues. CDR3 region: CASSLSTRYGYTF. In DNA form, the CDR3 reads TGTGCCAGCAGTTTATCGACTCGGTATGGCTACACCTTC.

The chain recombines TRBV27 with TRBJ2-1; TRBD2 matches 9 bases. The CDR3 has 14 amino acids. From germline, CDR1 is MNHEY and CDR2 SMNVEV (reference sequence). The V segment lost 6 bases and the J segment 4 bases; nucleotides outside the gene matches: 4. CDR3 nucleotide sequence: TGTGCCAGCAGATTAGCGGGAGCGTACAATGAGCAGTTCTTC. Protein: CASRLAGAYNEQFF.

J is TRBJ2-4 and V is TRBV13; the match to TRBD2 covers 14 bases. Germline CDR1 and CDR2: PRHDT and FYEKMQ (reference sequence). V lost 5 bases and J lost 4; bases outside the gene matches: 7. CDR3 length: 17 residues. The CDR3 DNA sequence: TGTGCCAGCAGCCCCGGGACTAGCGGGGGACGGAAAAACATTCAGTACTTC. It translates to CASSPGTSGGRKNIQYF.

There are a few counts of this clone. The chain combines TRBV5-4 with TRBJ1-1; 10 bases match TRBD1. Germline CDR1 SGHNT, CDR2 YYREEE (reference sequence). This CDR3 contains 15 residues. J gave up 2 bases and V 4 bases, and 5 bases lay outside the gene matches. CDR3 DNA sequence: TGTGCCAGCAGCCCCCTGACAGGGGGCAACACTGAAGCTTTCTTT. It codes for CASSPLTGGNTEAFF.

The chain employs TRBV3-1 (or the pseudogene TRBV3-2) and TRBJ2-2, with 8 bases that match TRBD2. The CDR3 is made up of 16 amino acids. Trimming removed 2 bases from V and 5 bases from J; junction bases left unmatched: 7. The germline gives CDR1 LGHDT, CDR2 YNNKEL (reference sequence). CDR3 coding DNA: TGTGCCAGCAGCCAATCCCCGGGGGGGGCAACCGGGGAGCTGTTTTTT. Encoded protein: CASSQSPGGATGELFF.

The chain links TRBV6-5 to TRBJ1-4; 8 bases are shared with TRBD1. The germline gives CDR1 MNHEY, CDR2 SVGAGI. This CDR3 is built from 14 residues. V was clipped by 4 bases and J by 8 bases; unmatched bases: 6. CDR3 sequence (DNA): TGTGCCAGCAGTTCAGGGGGCGTCGACGAAAAACTGTTTTTT. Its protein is CASSSGGVDEKLFF.

The CDR3 nucleotides read TGTGCCAGCAGTTACTTTCTAGCGGGAGTGGAAGATACGCAGTATTTT. It yields the protein CASSYFLAGVEDTQYF. V usage is TRBV6-5 and J usage is TRBJ2-3; the match to TRBD2 covers 10 bases. Unmatched junction bases numbered 6, after V lost 1 base and J lost 5 bases. Germline CDR1 is MNHEY and CDR2 is SVGAGI. The CDR3 is made up of 16 amino acids.

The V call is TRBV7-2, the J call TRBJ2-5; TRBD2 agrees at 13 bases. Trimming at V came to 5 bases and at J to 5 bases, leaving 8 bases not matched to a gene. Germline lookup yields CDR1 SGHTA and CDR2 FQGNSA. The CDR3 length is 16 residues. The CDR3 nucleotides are TGTGCCAGCAGCCCAGGGACTAGCGGGGTGTACGAGACCCAGTACTTC. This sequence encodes CASSPGTSGVYETQYF.

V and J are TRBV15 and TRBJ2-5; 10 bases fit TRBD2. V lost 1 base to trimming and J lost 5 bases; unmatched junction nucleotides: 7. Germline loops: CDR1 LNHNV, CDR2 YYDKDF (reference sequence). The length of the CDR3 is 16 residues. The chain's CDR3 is CATSRAVAGGRETQYF. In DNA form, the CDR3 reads TGTGCCACCAGCAGAGCGGTAGCGGGGGGCCGGGAGACCCAGTACTTC.

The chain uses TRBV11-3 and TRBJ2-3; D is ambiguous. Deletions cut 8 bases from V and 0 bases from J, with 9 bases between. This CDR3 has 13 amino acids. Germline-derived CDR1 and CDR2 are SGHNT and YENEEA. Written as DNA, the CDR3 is TGTGCCAGCGGAGAACCTAGCACAGATACGCAGTATTTT. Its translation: CASGEPSTDTQYF.

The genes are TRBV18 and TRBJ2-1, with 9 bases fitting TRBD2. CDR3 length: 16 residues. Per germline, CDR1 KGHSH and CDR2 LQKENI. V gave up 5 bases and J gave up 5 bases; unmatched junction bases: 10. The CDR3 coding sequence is TGTGCCAGCTCAGCATTTAGCGGGAGTCGTGACAATGAGCAGTTCTTC. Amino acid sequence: CASSAFSGSRDNEQFF. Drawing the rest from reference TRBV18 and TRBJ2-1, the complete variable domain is NAGVMQNPRHLVRRRGQEARLRCSPMKGHSHVYWYRQLPEEGLKFMVYLQKENIIDESGMPKERFSAEFPKEGPSILRIQQVVRGDSAAYFCASSAFSGSRDNEQFFGPGTRLTVL.

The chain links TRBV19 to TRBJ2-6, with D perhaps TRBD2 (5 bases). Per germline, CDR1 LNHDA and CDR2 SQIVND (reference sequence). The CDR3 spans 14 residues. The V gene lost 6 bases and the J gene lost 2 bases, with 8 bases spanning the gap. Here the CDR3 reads CASSLGAGANVLTF. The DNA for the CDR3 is TGTGCCAGTAGCCTCGGGGCTGGGGCCAACGTCCTGACTTTC.

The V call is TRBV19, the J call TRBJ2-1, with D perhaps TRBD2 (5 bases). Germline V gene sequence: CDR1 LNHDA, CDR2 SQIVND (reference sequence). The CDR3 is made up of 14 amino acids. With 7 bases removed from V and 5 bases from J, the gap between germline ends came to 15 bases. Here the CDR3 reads CASTSDGKNNEQFF. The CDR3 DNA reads TGTGCCAGTACCTCGGACGGGAAAAACAATGAGCAGTTCTTC. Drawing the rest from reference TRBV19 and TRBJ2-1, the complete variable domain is DGGITQSPKYLFRKEGQNVTLSCEQNLNHDAMYWYRQDPGQGLRLIYYSQIVNDFQKGDIAEGYSVSREKKESFPLTVTSAQKNPTAFYLCASTSDGKNNEQFFGPGTRLTVL.

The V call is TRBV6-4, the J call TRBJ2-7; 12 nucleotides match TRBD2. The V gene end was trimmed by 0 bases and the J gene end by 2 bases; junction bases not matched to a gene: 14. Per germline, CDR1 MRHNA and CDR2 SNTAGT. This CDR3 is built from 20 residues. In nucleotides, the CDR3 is TGTGCCAGCAGTGACTCGATTCTCGGTCTAGCGGGGGGGCCTGCCTACGAGCAGTACTTC. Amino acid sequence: CASSDSILGLAGGPAYEQYF.

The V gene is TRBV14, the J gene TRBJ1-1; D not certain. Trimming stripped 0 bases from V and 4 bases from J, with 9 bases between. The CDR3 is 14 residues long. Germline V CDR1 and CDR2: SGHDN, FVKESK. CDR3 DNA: TGTGCCAGCAGCCAAGAGGAGGGAATCACTGAAGCTTTCTTT. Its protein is CASSQEEGITEAFF. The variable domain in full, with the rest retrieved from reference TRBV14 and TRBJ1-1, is EAGVTQFPSHSVIEKGQTVTLRCDPISGHDNLYWYRRVMGKEIKFLLHFVKESKQDESGMPNNRFLAERTGGTYSTLKVQPAELEDSGVYFCASSQEEGITEAFFGQGTRLTVV.

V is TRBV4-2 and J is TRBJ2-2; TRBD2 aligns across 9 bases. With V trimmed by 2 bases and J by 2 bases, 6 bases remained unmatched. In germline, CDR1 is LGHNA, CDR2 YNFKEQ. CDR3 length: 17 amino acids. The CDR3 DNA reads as TGTGCCAGCAGCCAACAATTAGCGGGAGTAAACACCGGGGAGCTGTTTTTT. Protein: CASSQQLAGVNTGELFF.

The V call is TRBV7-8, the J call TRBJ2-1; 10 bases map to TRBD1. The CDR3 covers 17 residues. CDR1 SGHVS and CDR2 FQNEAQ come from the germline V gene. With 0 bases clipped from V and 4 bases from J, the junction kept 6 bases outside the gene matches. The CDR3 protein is CASSLALGTGEYNEQFF. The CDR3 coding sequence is TGTGCCAGCAGCTTAGCCCTCGGGACAGGGGAGTACAATGAGCAGTTCTTC.

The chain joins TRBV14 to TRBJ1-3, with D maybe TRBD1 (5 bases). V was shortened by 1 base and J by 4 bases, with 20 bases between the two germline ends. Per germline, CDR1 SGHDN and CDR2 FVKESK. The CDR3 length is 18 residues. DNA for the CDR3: TGTGCCAGCAGCCAAGGATTAGGCAGCAGGGTTCGGGGAAACACCATATATTTT. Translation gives CASSQGLGSRVRGNTIYF.

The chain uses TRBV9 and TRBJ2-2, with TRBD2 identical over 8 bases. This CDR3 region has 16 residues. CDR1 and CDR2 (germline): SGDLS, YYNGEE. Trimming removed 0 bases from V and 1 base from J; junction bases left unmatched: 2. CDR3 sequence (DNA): TGTGCCAGCAGCGTAGGAAGCGGGAGGAACACCGGGGAGCTGTTTTTT. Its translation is CASSVGSGRNTGELFF. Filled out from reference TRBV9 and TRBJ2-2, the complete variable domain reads DSGVTQTPKHLITATGQRVTLRCSPRSGDLSVYWYQQSLDQGLQFLIQYYNGEERAKGNILERFSAQQFPDLHSELNLSSLELGDSALYFCASSVGSGRNTGELFFGEGSRLTVL.

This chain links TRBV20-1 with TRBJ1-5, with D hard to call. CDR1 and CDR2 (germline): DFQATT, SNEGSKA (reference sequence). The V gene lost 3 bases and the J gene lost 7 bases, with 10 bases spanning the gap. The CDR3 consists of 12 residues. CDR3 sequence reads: CSASPGGQPQHF. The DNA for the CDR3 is TGCAGTGCTAGTCCAGGTGGACAGCCCCAGCATTTT.

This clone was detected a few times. The CDR3 sequence is CASSYSGTDGRGYTF. CDR3 bases: TGTGCCAGCAGTTACTCCGGGACAGACGGACGGGGCTACACCTTC. This sequence joins TRBV6-5 and TRBJ1-2, with 7 bases matching TRBD1. Germline CDR1 is MNHEY and CDR2 is SVGAGI. Unmatched junction bases numbered 9, after V lost 0 bases and J lost 8 bases. This CDR3 is built from 15 residues.

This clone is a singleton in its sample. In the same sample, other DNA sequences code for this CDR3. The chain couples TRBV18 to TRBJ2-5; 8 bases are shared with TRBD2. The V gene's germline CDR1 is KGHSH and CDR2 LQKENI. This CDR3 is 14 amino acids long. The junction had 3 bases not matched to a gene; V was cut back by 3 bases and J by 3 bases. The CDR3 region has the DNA TGTGCCAGCTCACCCACTAGCGGAGAAGAGACCCAGTACTTC. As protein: CASSPTSGEETQYF.